The next 4 T cell receptor beta chains were all read from a single sample in a study of blood T cell repertoires in COVID-19. Method: immunoSEQ multiplex PCR; TCRdb's copy keeps in-frame clones and lacks some. This table has 200,000 to 250,000 clones, around four fifths appearing once. Sequencing was performed on PBMCs or T cells enriched from blood (not recorded which). These receptors all come from a middle-aged man who had recovered from COVID-19.

The chain recombines TRBV3-1 (or the pseudogene TRBV3-2) with TRBJ1-4; maybe TRBD1 (6 bases). Trimming took 3 bases from V and 8 from J, leaving 13 bases between them. Looked up from germline, CDR1 is LGHDT and CDR2 is YNNKEL (reference sequence). This CDR3 contains 14 residues. The CDR3 reads CASSQRGGKEKLFF. For the CDR3, the DNA is TGTGCCAGCAGCCAGAGAGGGGGAAAGGAAAAACTGTTTTTT.

The chain carries TRBV4-1 and TRBJ1-5, with TRBD1 matching over 9 bases. Trimming at V came to 2 bases and at J to 8 bases, leaving 4 bases not matched to a gene. The CDR3 loop spans 14 amino acids. The germline V gene encodes CDR1 MGHRA and CDR2 YSYEKL. The CDR3: CASSQPGTGKPQHF. The CDR3 nucleotides are TGCGCCAGCAGCCAACCCGGGACAGGGAAGCCCCAGCATTTT.

This clone was observed a handful of times. Relative to the germline gene, one junction end is altered; a read error may explain this. This sequence joins TRBV5-1 and TRBJ1-2; maybe TRBD1 (5 bases). The germline V gene has CDR1 SGHRS and CDR2 YFSETQ. The CDR3 covers 15 residues. CDR3 protein: CASRLDPGPNYGYTF. CDR3 nucleotides: TGCGCCAGCCGCTTGGACCCAGGGCCCAACTATGGCTACACCTTC.

This chain's CDR3 is CATSGGAHYEQYF. CDR3 bases: TGTGCCACCAGCGGTGGAGCACACTACGAGCAGTACTTC. The chain joins TRBV15 to TRBJ2-7; no definite D call. V lost 5 bases to trimming and J lost 3 bases, with 11 bases between them. This CDR3 spans 13 amino acids. The germline gives CDR1 LNHNV, CDR2 YYDKDF (reference sequence).